This T cell receptor (beta chain) stems from a study of a mutant IDH1 vaccine in newly diagnosed glioma. Across the study: Vaccines were begun 4-6 weeks after radiotherapy alone, or with temozolomide cycles.

TCRdb keeps only in-frame clones here, not all; method: immunoSEQ multiplex PCR. The table lists just under 70,000 clones, approximately 84% of them singletons, with approximately 12% in the top ten. Specified time point: week 35, safety follow-up. A 20-mer mutant IDH1 peptide at 300 ug was injected subcutaneously with topical imiquimod. V shed 6 bases, J shed 1 base, and the junction held 3 bases outside the gene matches. The CDR3 extends over 14 amino acids. Germline CDR1 and CDR2: MNHEY and SMNVEV (reference sequence). With respect to this clone: The antigen remains unidentified.

This chain connects TRBV27 to TRBJ2-3, with 8 nucleotides matching TRBD2. The source is a man aged 18-30 years with glioma. Sequences were derived from PBMCs, sampled from a glioma patient whose treatment included an IDH1 peptide vaccine. The CDR3 bases are TGTGCCAGCAGCCCAGCGGGGGGCACAGATACGCAGTATTTT. Protein sequence: CASSPAGGTDTQYF.